The next 9 T cell receptor beta chains were all read from a single sample in a study of T-cell reconstitution after alpha-beta-depleted transplantation in children. Unique molecular identifiers were incorporated during preparation of the TCRbeta library. Each CDR3 protein is one row after TCRdb ran MiXCR on the PCR reads. Of some 300,000 distinct CDR3 sequences in the sample, 10% were seen once. The source material was PBMCs from the stem cell graft donor, sampled from the stem cell graft. The receptors here all came from a human donor who donated a stem cell graft to a child with acute lymphoblastic leukemia.

CDR3 in amino acids: CASSAGQGTHAQYF. The DNA for the CDR3 is TGCGCCAGCAGCGCGGGACAGGGCACCCACGCGCAGTACTTC. The chain is built from TRBV5-1 and TRBJ2-7; 9 nucleotides line up with TRBD1. The CDR3 totals 14 residues. V shed 4 bases, J shed 9 bases, and the junction held 11 bases outside the gene matches. Germline assignment: CDR1 SGHRS and CDR2 YFSETQ.

This clonotype was observed many times. The chain uses TRBV5-1 and TRBJ2-2, with a possible D match to TRBD1 (5 bases). Trimming shortened V by 0 bases and J by 1 base, and 7 bases separated the two germline ends. Looked up from germline, CDR1 is SGHRS and CDR2 is YFSETQ. The CDR3 spans 15 residues. CDR3 sequence reads: CASSLAGQNTGELFF. For the CDR3, the DNA is TGCGCCAGCAGCTTGGCAGGACAGAACACCGGGGAGCTGTTTTTT. Full variable domain (missing parts from reference TRBV5-1 and TRBJ2-2): KAGVTQTPRYLIKTRGQQVTLSCSPISGHRSVSWYQQTPGQGLQFLFEYFSETQRNKGNFPGRFSGRQFSNSRSEMNVSTLELGDSALYLCASSLAGQNTGELFFGEGSRLTVL.

This clonotype showed up just a few times. The chain is built from TRBV7-9 and TRBJ2-3; D possibly corresponds to TRBD2 (6 bases). The CDR3 is 16 amino acids. Germline loops: CDR1 SEHNR, CDR2 FQNEAQ (reference sequence). V gave up 5 bases and J gave up 2 bases, with 17 bases separating them. The CDR3 region has the DNA TGTGCCAGCAGCCCCCGGGAGCCCGTTCTCACAGATACGCAGTATTTT. Translation gives CASSPREPVLTDTQYF.

This clonotype appeared many times. V usage is TRBV4-3 and J usage is TRBJ1-4; perhaps TRBD1 as D (5 bases). Looked up from germline, CDR1 is LGHNA and CDR2 is YSLEER. This CDR3 is 14 amino acids long. Trimming took 3 bases from V and 7 from J, leaving 12 bases between them. CDR3 residues: CASSQGQGGEKLFF. DNA of the CDR3: TGCGCCAGCAGCCAGGGCCAGGGCGGTGAAAAACTGTTTTTT.

There are a few counts of this clonotype. The genes are TRBV2 and TRBJ2-3; D call uncertain. Germline CDR1 and CDR2: SNHLY and FYNNEI. This CDR3 is built from 14 residues. V was cut by 2 bases and J by 2 bases, with 8 bases left in between. The CDR3 loop is CASSELQVTDTQYF. DNA for the CDR3: TGTGCCAGCAGTGAACTTCAGGTCACAGATACGCAGTATTTT.

This clonotype was seen many times. The rearrangement uses TRBV10-3 and TRBJ2-1, with 9 bases matching TRBD2. This CDR3 is 16 amino acids long. V was pared by 2 bases and J by 4 bases, with 6 bases of the junction left unmatched. Per germline, CDR1 ENHRY and CDR2 SYGVKD. CDR3 sequence: CAISEQALAGYNEQFF. CDR3 sequence (DNA): TGTGCCATCAGTGAGCAGGCCCTAGCGGGATACAATGAGCAGTTCTTC.

This clonotype has ten or more counts. The V and J genes are TRBV4-2 and TRBJ1-2; D is ambiguous. CDR3 length: 12 residues. The germline V gene has CDR1 LGHNA and CDR2 YNFKEQ. Trimming cost V 1 base and J 0 bases, with 0 bases left between them. The CDR3 DNA reads TGTGCCAGCAGCCAAGCTAACTATGGCTACACCTTC. It is translated as CASSQANYGYTF.

This CDR3 reads CASSQDRTTGVDGYTF. CDR3 nucleotides: TGCGCCAGCAGCCAAGATCGGACGACAGGGGTAGATGGCTACACCTTC. V usage is TRBV4-3 and J usage is TRBJ1-2, with 8 bases that match TRBD1. The CDR3 has 16 residues. Germline V gene sequence: CDR1 LGHNA, CDR2 YSLEER. V lost 0 bases, J lost 6 bases, and 9 bases stayed unmatched.

The chain uses TRBV12-3 or TRBV12-4 and TRBJ1-1; no clear D gene. The CDR3 consists of 12 residues. V gave up 5 bases and J gave up 5 bases, with 9 bases separating them. In nucleotides, the CDR3 is TGTGCCAGCAGTATGACCAGAACTGAAGCTTTCTTT. Its protein product is CASSMTRTEAFF.